Presented here are 8 T cell receptor beta chains from one specimen sequenced in a study of T and B cells in COVID-19 patients. TRB was amplified from about 250-500 ng of blood genomic DNA. BIOMED2 TRB-A/B primer pools were used in multiplex TRB PCR. TCRdb processed the multiplex PCR reads anew with MiXCR; each CDR3 protein has one entry. Of around 8,000 distinct CDR3 sequences listed, about 27% are singletons. The sequenced sample was blood. These receptors originate from a human donor with active COVID-19.

In this sample, this clonotype turned up once. The CDR3 nucleotides read TGTGCCAGCAGTGTCGGGGGGGCCAAAAACATTCAGTACTTC. This codes for CASSVGGAKNIQYF. The chain joins TRBV27 to TRBJ2-4, with TRBD2 identical over 7 bases. V gave up 5 bases and J gave up 1 base; unmatched junction bases: 2. The CDR3 spans 14 residues. Germline CDR1 reads MNHEY; CDR2 reads SMNVEV (reference sequence).

This clonotype was counted at least ten times. The rearrangement links TRBV30 to TRBJ2-2, with D possibly called TRBD1 or TRBD2 (6 bases each). Trimming took off 2 bases at V and 0 bases at J, with 10 bases between the two ends. The germline gives CDR1 GTSNPN, CDR2 SVGIG (reference sequence). This CDR3 comprises 15 residues. Here the CDR3 reads CAWSRGTSNTGELFF. For the CDR3, the DNA is TGTGCCTGGAGTCGCGGGACATCGAACACCGGGGAGCTGTTTTTT.

The genes are TRBV20-1 and TRBJ2-7; D is undetermined. With 6 bases removed from V and 2 bases from J, the gap between germline ends came to 11 bases. This CDR3 is built from 12 residues. Germline assignment: CDR1 DFQATT and CDR2 SNEGSKA (reference sequence). The CDR3 sequence: CSAKMGTYEQYF. As DNA, the CDR3 is TGCAGTGCGAAGATGGGAACCTACGAGCAGTACTTC.

V and J are TRBV30 and TRBJ1-2; D is perhaps TRBD1 (5 bases). V lost 0 bases and J 4 bases, leaving 21 bases between the germline ends. Germline V gives CDR1 GTSNPN, CDR2 SVGIG (reference sequence). The CDR3 extends over 17 amino acids. CDR3: CAWSVLPGRARSYGYTF. CDR3 DNA sequence: TGTGCCTGGAGTGTACTCCCTGGCAGGGCCCGCTCCTATGGCTACACCTTC.

CDR3 residues: CASSYSSPGPYNEQFF. CDR3 DNA: TGTGCCAGCAGTTACTCGTCGCCGGGGCCTTACAATGAGCAGTTCTTC. The V gene is TRBV6-5, the J gene TRBJ2-1; D possibly uses TRBD1 or TRBD2 (5 bases each). Germline V CDR1 and CDR2: MNHEY, SVGAGI. V was pared by 0 bases and J by 4 bases, with 13 bases between. The CDR3 is made up of 16 amino acids.

This clonotype occurred many times. The chain links TRBV27 to TRBJ2-7, with D maybe TRBD2 (6 bases). Trimming pared 3 bases from V and 7 bases from J, leaving 16 bases between. This CDR3 region has 14 residues. Germline V gene lookup returns CDR1 MNHEY and CDR2 SMNVEV (reference sequence). CDR3 in amino acids: CASSFWGRRGEQYF. CDR3 bases: TGTGCCAGCAGTTTCTGGGGACGCCGGGGGGAGCAGTACTTC.

This CDR3 reads CASSVNREEAKNIQYF. CDR3 in DNA: TGTGCCAGCAGCGTAAACAGGGAGGAGGCCAAAAACATTCAGTACTTC. This chain joins TRBV7-9 and TRBJ2-4; D could derive from TRBD1 or TRBD2 (6 bases each). The CDR3 contains 16 residues. Trimming took 5 bases from V and 1 from J, leaving 15 bases between them. Germline CDR1 SEHNR, CDR2 FQNEAQ (reference sequence).

The rearrangement joins TRBV19 to TRBJ2-7, with 10 nucleotides matching TRBD2. The CDR3 extends over 15 amino acids. Per the germline V gene, CDR1 is LNHDA and CDR2 is SQIVND (reference sequence). After removal of 5 bases from V and 6 bases from J, the junction contained 10 bases not matched to a gene. The CDR3 DNA reads TGTGCCAGTAGTTCCTTAGCGGGAGGCATGGGCGAGCAGTACTTC. It yields the protein CASSSLAGGMGEQYF.